This T cell receptor (beta chain) was found in a study of regulatory T cells in long-lasting Graves disease. Whole-study context: In persistent Graves' disease, antithyroid drugs had been taken for over 5 years and TSH receptor antibodies stayed positive.

Indicated time point: persistent/refractory GD, antithyroid drugs over 5 years with positive TRAb. With RNA extracted from PBMCs as input, the TCR library was made. Graves' disease diagnoses used American Thyroid Association guidelines. It was an endocrinology department in Xi'an, China, that provided the patients. Findings and limits, study-wide: Patients with persistent disease showed a bias toward TRBV28, TRBJ1-2 and TRBJ2-5.

This clonotype was observed many times. Its antigen is unidentified. Sequencing libraries for TCR beta were prepared with iRepertoire HTBI primers and Arm-PCR of CDR3 regions. TCRdb reprocessed the multiplex PCR reads with MiXCR, giving one entry per CDR3 protein. The sample contains about 470,000 distinct CDR3 sequences, 20% to 25% of which appear only once. V lost 1 base and J lost 6, with 6 bases in between. The CDR3 totals 12 residues. Germline values: CDR1 MDHEN, CDR2 SYDVKM. This TCR came from a female donor with Graves disease. The chain has TRBV28 and TRBJ1-1, with no clear D. The sequenced sample was peripheral blood mononuclear cells (PBMCs), obtained when the disease was refractory, from a patient treated with antithyroid drugs. The CDR3 nucleotides read TGTGCCAGCAGTTTATTCCTCGCTGAAGCTTTCTTT. This encodes CASSLFLAEAFF.